The 5 T cell receptor beta chains listed next were all sequenced from one sample in a study of T cell responses to AZD1222 COVID-19 vaccine. Profiled with immunoSEQ multiplex PCR; TCRdb holds only in-frame clones, not every one. The repertoire has around 150,000 clones, roughly 88% of them found once; the top ten carry around 2.1%. Sequenced here: peripheral blood, sampled on day 0 of AZD1222 vaccination. Receptors originate from an adult in good health.

The gene calls are TRBV9 and TRBJ2-5; TRBD2 might be the D (5 bases). V lost 4 bases and J lost 1, with 11 bases in between. The CDR3 length is 14 residues. The germline V gene encodes CDR1 SGDLS and CDR2 YYNGEE. CDR3 sequence reads: CASSSGLFQETQYF. CDR3 sequence (DNA): TGTGCCAGCAGCTCCGGACTCTTCCAAGAGACCCAGTACTTC.

The chain carries TRBV11-1 and TRBJ1-2; TRBD1 agrees at 9 bases. The junction had 5 bases not matched to a gene; V was cut back by 5 bases and J by 4 bases. Looked up from germline, CDR1 is SGHAT and CDR2 is FQDESV (reference sequence). This CDR3 comprises 14 residues. CDR3 DNA sequence: TGTGCCAGCAGCCCGGACAGGGGAGCCTATGGCTACACCTTC. Residues: CASSPDRGAYGYTF. Based on the CDR3 plus reference TRBV11-1 and TRBJ1-2, the full variable domain is EAEVAQSPRYKITEKSQAVAFWCDPISGHATLYWYRQILGQGPELLVQFQDESVVDDSQLPKDRFSAERLKGVDSTLKIQPAELGDSAMYLCASSPDRGAYGYTFGSGTRLTVV.

This clone turned up a few times. V is TRBV2 and J is TRBJ2-4; weak D call: TRBD1 (6 bases). V was pared by 5 bases and J by 1 base, with 9 bases between. This CDR3 is built from 14 residues. Germline V gives CDR1 SNHLY, CDR2 FYNNEI. The CDR3 DNA is TGTGCCAGCAGTCAGCAGGGGGCCAAAAACATTCAGTACTTC. This translates into CASSQQGAKNIQYF. Full variable domain (outside the CDR3, taken from reference TRBV2 and TRBJ2-4): EPEVTQTPSHQVTQMGQEVILRCVPISNHLYFYWYRQILGQKVEFLVSFYNNEISEKSEIFDDQFSVERPDGSNFTLKIRSTKLEDSAMYFCASSQQGAKNIQYFGAGTRLSVL.

The J gene is TRBJ1-1, the V gene TRBV5-1; D remains ambiguous. The V gene lost 0 bases and the J gene lost 2 bases, with 5 bases spanning the gap. Germline CDR1 and CDR2: SGHRS and YFSETQ. CDR3 size: 13 residues. In DNA form, the CDR3 reads TGCGCCAGCAGCTTGGAGGTTAACACTGAAGCTTTCTTT. It specifies CASSLEVNTEAFF.

The V and J genes are TRBV12-5 and TRBJ2-7, with 12 bases that match TRBD2. The CDR3 totals 16 residues. Germline trimming cut 4 bases from V and 2 bases from J; bases unmatched to any gene: 6. Germline V CDR1 and CDR2: LGHNT, FRNRAP. The CDR3 DNA reads as TGTGCTAGTGGTTCGACGACTAGCGGGAGCCCCTACGAGCAGTACTTC. This gives the protein CASGSTTSGSPYEQYF. Based on the CDR3 plus reference TRBV12-5 and TRBJ2-7, the full variable domain is DARVTQTPRHKVTEMGQEVTMRCQPILGHNTVFWYRQTMMQGLELLAYFRNRAPLDDSGMPKDRFSAEMPDATLATLKIQPSEPRDSAVYFCASGSTTSGSPYEQYFGPGTRLTVT.